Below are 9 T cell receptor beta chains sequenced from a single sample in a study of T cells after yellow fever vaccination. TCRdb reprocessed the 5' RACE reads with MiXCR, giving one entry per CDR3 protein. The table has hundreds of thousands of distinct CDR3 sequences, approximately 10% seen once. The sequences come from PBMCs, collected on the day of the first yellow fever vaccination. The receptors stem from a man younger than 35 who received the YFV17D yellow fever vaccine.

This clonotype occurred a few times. The CDR3 region is CASSQGDGRRQGGELFF. CDR3 DNA sequence: TGCGCCAGCAGCCAAGGGGACGGGCGGAGACAAGGCGGGGAGCTGTTTTTT. The chain recombines TRBV4-1 with TRBJ2-2; D may match TRBD1 or TRBD2 (5 bases each). The CDR3 consists of 17 residues. V lost 1 base to trimming and J lost 7 bases, with 19 bases between them. Germline CDR1 and CDR2: MGHRA and YSYEKL.

The CDR3 coding sequence is TGTGCCAGCAGCTTAGACAGGGGACTGGGCGAGCAGTACTTC. This translates into CASSLDRGLGEQYF. The gene calls are TRBV3-1 and TRBJ2-7, with 8 bases fitting TRBD1. J lost 6 bases, V lost 5 bases, and 9 bases had no gene match. CDR1 is LGHDT, CDR2 YNNKEL, per germline (reference sequence). This CDR3 has 14 amino acids.

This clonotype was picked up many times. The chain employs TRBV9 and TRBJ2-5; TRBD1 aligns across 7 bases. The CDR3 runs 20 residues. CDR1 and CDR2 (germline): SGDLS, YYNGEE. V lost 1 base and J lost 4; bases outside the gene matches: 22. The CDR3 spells CASSVRGPHRGPTRGETQYF. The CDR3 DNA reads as TGTGCCAGCAGCGTAAGAGGGCCCCACAGGGGCCCGACCAGGGGAGAGACCCAGTACTTC.

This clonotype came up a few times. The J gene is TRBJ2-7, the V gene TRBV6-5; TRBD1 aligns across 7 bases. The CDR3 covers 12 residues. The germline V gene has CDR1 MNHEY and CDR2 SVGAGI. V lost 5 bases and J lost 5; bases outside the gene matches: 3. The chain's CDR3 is CASSRQGHEQYF. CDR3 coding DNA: TGTGCCAGCAGTAGACAGGGCCACGAGCAGTACTTC.

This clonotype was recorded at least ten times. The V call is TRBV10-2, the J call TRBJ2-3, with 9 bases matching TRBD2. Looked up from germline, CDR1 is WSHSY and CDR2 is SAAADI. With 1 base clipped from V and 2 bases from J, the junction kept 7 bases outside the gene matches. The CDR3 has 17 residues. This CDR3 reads CASSEWGASGATDTQYF. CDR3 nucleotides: TGCGCCAGCAGTGAGTGGGGGGCTAGCGGGGCCACAGATACGCAGTATTTT.

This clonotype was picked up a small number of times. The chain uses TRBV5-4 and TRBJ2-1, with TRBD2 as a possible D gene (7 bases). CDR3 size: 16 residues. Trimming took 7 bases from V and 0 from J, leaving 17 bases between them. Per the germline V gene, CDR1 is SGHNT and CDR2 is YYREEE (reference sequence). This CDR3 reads CASHLEGGSSYNEQFF. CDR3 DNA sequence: TGTGCCAGCCACCTGGAGGGGGGGAGCTCCTACAATGAGCAGTTCTTC. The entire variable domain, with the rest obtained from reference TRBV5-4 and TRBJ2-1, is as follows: ETGVTQSPTHLIKTRGQQVTLRCSSQSGHNTVSWYQQALGQGPQFIFQYYREEENGRGNFPPRFSGLQFPNYSSELNVNALELDDSALYLCASHLEGGSSYNEQFFGPGTRLTVL.

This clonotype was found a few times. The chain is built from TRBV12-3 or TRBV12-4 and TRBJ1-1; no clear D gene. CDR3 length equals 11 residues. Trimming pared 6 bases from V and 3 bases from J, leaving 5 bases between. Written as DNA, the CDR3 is TGTGCCAGCAGGGGATACACTGAAGCTTTCTTT. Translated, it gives CASRGYTEAFF.

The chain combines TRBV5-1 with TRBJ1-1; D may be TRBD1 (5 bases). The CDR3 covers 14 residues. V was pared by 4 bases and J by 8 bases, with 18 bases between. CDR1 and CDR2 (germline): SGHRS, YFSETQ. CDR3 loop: CASSLLGGETEAFF. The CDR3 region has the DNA TGCGCCAGCAGCCTCCTGGGGGGGGAGACCGAAGCTTTCTTT.

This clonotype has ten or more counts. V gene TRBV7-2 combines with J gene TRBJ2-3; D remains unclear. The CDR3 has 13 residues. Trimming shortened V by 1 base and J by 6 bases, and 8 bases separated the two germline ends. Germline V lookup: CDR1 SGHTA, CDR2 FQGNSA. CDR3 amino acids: CASSLESWDTQYF. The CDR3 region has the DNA TGTGCCAGCAGCTTAGAGTCTTGGGATACGCAGTATTTT.